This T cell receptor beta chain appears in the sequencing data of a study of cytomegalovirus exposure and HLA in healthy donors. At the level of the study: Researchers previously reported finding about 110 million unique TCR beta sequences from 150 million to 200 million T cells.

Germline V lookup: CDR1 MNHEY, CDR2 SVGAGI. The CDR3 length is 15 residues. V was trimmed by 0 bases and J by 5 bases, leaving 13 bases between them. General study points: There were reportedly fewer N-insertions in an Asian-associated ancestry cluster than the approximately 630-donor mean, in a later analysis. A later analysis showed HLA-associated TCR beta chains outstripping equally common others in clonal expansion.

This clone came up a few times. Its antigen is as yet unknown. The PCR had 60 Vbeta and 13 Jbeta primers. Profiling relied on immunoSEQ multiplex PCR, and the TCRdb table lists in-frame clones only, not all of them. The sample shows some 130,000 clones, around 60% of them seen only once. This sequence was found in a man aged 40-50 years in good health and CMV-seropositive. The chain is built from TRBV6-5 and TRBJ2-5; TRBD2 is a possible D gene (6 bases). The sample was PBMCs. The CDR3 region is CASSYSPGVGETQYF. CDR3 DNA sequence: TGTGCCAGCAGTTACTCGCCGGGAGTCGGTGAGACCCAGTACTTC.